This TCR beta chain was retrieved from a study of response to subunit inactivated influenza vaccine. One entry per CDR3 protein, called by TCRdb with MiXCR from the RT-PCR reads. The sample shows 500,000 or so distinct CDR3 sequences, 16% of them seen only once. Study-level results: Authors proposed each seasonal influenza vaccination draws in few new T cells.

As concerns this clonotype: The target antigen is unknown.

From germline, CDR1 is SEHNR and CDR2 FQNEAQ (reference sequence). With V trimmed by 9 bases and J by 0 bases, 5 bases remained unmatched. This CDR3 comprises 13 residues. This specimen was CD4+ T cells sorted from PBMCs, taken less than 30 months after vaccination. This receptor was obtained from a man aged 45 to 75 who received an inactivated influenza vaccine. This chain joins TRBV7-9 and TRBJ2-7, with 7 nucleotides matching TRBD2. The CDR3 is CASGGVSSYEQYF. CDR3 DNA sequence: TGTGCCAGTGGGGGGGTTAGCTCCTACGAGCAGTACTTC.